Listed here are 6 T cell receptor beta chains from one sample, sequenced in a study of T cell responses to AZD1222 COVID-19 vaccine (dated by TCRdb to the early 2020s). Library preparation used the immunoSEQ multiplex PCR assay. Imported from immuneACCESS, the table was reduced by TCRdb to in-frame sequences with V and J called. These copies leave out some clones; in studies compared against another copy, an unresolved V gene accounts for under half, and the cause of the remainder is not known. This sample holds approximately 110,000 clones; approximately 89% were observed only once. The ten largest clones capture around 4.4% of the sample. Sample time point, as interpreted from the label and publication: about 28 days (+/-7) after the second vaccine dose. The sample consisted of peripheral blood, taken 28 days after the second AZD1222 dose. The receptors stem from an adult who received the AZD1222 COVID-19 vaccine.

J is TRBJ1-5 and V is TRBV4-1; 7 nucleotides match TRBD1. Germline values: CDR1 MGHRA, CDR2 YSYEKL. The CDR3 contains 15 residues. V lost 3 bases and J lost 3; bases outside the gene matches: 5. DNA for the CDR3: TGCGCCAGCAGCCATGGCGGGACAGACAATCAGCCCCAGCATTTT. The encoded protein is CASSHGGTDNQPQHF.

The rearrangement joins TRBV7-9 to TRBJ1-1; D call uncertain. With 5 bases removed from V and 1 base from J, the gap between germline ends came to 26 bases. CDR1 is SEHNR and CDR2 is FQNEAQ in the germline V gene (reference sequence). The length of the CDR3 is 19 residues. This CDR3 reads CASSPSAGGLKQWNTEAFF. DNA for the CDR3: TGTGCCAGCAGCCCCTCAGCCGGCGGCTTAAAACAATGGAACACTGAAGCTTTCTTT.

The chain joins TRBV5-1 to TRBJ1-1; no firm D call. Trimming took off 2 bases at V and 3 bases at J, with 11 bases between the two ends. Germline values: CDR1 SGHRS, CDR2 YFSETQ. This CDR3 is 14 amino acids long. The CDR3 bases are TGCGCCAGCAGCTTCAACTCTCAAGACACTGAAGCTTTCTTT. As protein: CASSFNSQDTEAFF.

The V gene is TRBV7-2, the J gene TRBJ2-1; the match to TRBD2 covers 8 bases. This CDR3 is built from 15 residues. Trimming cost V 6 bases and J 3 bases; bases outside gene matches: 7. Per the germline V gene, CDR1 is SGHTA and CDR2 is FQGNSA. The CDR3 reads CASSYSGGSYNEQFF. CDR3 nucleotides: TGTGCCAGCAGTTACAGCGGGGGAAGCTACAATGAGCAGTTCTTC.

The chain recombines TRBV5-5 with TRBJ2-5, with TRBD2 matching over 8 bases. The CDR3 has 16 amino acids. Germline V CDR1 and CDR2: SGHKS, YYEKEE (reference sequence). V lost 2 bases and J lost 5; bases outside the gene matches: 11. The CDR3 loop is CASSFGSGVVGETQYF. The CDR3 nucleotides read TGTGCCAGCAGCTTCGGTAGCGGGGTAGTTGGGGAGACCCAGTACTTC.

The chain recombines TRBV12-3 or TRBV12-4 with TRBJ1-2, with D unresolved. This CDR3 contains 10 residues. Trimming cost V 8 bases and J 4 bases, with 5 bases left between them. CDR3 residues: CASGSYGYTF. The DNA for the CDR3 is TGTGCCAGCGGGAGCTATGGCTACACCTTC.